The clone carrying this TCR beta chain has a handful of counts. Its antigen remains unknown. This sample stems from a study of T cell repertoires in cytomegalovirus infection. Study-wide background: As its CMV epitopes, the study selected recently identified HLA-C-restricted and well-studied HLA-B-restricted targets.

This CDR3 spans 13 amino acids. V was trimmed by 0 bases and J by 7 bases, leaving 10 bases between them. Germline V lookup: CDR1 MNHEY, CDR2 SMNVEV (reference sequence). Study findings and constraints: Cumulative public TCR beta family frequency identified carriers of CMV plus the relevant HLA.

MiXCR, applied by TCRdb to the reads, yields one record per CDR3 protein. Here the sample spans roughly 180,000 distinct CDR3 sequences, about a fifth being singletons. V usage is TRBV27 and J usage is TRBJ2-7, with D uncertain. The TCR sequence derives from a human donor in good health (CMV status not recorded). Some clones in this sample may be carry-over from other donors' samples. The starting material was CD8+ T cells from cultured PBMCs, obtained from culture after CMV antigen stimulation. CDR3: CASSLSVVGEQYF. The DNA of the CDR3 is TGTGCCAGCAGTTTATCGGTGGTCGGGGAGCAGTACTTC.